This T cell receptor beta chain derives from a study of shared clonotypes between healthy human individuals. Study context: Each donor had three CD4 naive, three CD4 memory, two CD8 naive and one CD8 memory plate. General study points: The study found about 5.1% of naive CD4 clonotypes shared across several donors. Generation probability values for non-shared clonotypes were lower than those for clonotypes shared by all four donors.

To note about this clone: What it binds is unknown.

CDR1 is SGHRS and CDR2 is YFSETQ in the germline V gene. V lost 0 bases, J lost 4 bases, and 6 bases stayed unmatched. The CDR3 contains 15 residues. A deep-level run was used for the assay. The data were produced by immunoSEQ multiplex PCR, yet TCRdb's version contains in-frame clones alone and is incomplete. The sample has approximately 2.5 million clones, more than 85% seen once; the top ten hold around 0.37%. The rearrangement uses TRBV5-1 and TRBJ2-7; TRBD2 agrees at 8 bases. Sample: naive CD4+ T cells from PBMCs. Subset defined: CD45RA+ positively selected. The receptor comes from a man aged 18 to 30 in good health. Some clones in this sample may be carry-over from other donors' samples. The CDR3 spells CASSLGIAGIYEQYF. As DNA, the CDR3 is TGCGCCAGCAGCTTGGGGATAGCGGGAATTTACGAGCAGTACTTC.